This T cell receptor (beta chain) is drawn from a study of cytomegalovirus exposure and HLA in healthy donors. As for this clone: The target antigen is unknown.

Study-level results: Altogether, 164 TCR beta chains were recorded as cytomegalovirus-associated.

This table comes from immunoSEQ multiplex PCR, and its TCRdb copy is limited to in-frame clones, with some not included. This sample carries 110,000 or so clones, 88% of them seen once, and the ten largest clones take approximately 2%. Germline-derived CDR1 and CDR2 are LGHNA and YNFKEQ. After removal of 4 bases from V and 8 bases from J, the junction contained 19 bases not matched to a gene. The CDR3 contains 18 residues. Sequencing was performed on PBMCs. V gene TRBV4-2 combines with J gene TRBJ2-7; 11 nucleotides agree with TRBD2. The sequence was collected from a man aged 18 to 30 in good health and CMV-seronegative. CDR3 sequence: CASSPPPGLAEVPSKQYF. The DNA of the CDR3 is TGTGCCAGCAGCCCTCCCCCGGGACTAGCGGAAGTGCCATCGAAGCAGTACTTC.